This T cell receptor beta chain was sequenced for a study of cytomegalovirus exposure and HLA in healthy donors. Study-wide findings and caveats: Reportedly, cytomegalovirus status was diagnosed with high sensitivity and specificity. The authors later found most CMV-associated TCR beta chains appeared HLA-restricted. Across donors, presence/absence analyses took sequencing depth to be roughly uniform. The study put 150 to 200 TCR beta chains on its list as cytomegalovirus-associated.

CDR1 is LNHDA and CDR2 is SQIVND in the germline V gene (reference sequence). This CDR3 spans 22 amino acids. V lost 4 bases, J lost 0 bases, and 28 bases lay in between. This clone was counted only a few times. What it binds is unknown. The PCR ran on 60 Vbeta and 13 Jbeta primers. Some clones are missing from TCRdb's copy, which holds only in-frame ones; the method was immunoSEQ multiplex PCR. This table has around 300,000 clones, approximately 70% appearing once. The sample consisted of PBMCs. The J gene is TRBJ2-6, the V gene TRBV19; TRBD2 might be the D (7 bases). The TCR was taken from a female donor in good health and CMV-seronegative. The CDR3: CASSTSGGAIVPPYSGANVLTF. The CDR3 DNA reads TGTGCCAGTAGTACCTCGGGGGGCGCGATCGTCCCCCCCTACTCTGGGGCCAACGTCCTGACTTTC.